This T cell receptor beta chain was sequenced during a study of T cells in tumors after PD-1 blockade. Overall study results and limits: Some novel exhausted tumor clones appeared in pre-treatment blood, suggesting peripheral recruitment. After therapy, most expanded exhausted CD8+ clones were absent pre-treatment, suggesting clonal replacement.

This CDR3 is built from 15 residues. The germline CDR1 and CDR2 sequences are SGDLS and YYNGEE. Unmatched junction bases numbered 3, after V lost 0 bases and J lost 3 bases. Clones were sequenced by immunoSEQ multiplex PCR, and TCRdb holds only the in-frame ones, with some missing. Among 5,500 to 7,000 clones, approximately 70% were seen once, and the ten largest hold 5% to 6%. Site-matched primary tumor biopsies were taken before and after PD-1 blockade. The sample holds a few counts of this clone. What it binds is unknown. The rearrangement joins TRBV9 to TRBJ2-3, with 8 bases identical to TRBD2. The starting material was tumor tissue, obtained before anti-PD-1 treatment. The TCR originated in a human donor with basal cell carcinoma. CDR3: CASSVGIAGTDTQYF. The CDR3 region has the DNA TGTGCCAGCAGCGTAGGAATAGCGGGGACAGATACGCAGTATTTT.